The rows below give T cell receptor beta chains drawn from one sample of a study of shared clonotypes between healthy human individuals. Some clones are missing from TCRdb's copy, which holds only in-frame ones; the method was immunoSEQ multiplex PCR. The table shows over 850,000 clones, with approximately 80% occurring only once. Specimen: memory CD4+ T cells from PBMCs. These receptors originate from a young man in good health. Some clones in this sample may be carry-over from other donors' samples. Each CDR3 is given with its conserved first and last residue.

V gene: TRBV2; CDR3 protein: CASRRQENEQFF
V gene: TRBV28; CDR3 protein: CASSMTTSGAYEQYF
V gene: TRBV9; CDR3 protein: CASSVGYSSGNTIYF
V gene: TRBV5-4; CDR3 protein: CASINRGQGAIRAEAFF
V gene: TRBV7-8; CDR3 protein: CASSPTRLGAYEQYF
V gene: TRBV27; CDR3 protein: CASSLAGTAYTDTQYF
V gene: TRBV28; CDR3 protein: CASSFFSRSTIYF
V gene: TRBV28; CDR3 protein: CASSRTGSFDTQYF
V gene: TRBV11-2; CDR3 protein: CASSLTLSGANVLTF
V gene: TRBV19; CDR3 protein: CASSVTAGISYNGYTF
V gene: TRBV2; CDR3 protein: CASSEKTGSVINTEAFF
V gene: TRBV2; CDR3 protein: CASSGDNEQFF
V gene: TRBV9; CDR3 protein: CASSDNWLGKTQYF
V gene: TRBV20-1; CDR3 protein: CSAYGTGELFF
V gene: TRBV10-3; CDR3 protein: CAISLDRAGEQYF
V gene: TRBV6-6; CDR3 protein: CASSFGLAGVDEQFF
V gene: TRBV5-1; CDR3 protein: CASSLDRSNQPQHF
V gene: TRBV28; CDR3 protein: CASSLSGGAGYGYTF
V gene: TRBV2; CDR3 protein: CASSDRNNEQFF
V gene: TRBV5-8; CDR3 protein: CASSLGGNYGYTF
V gene: TRBV10-3; CDR3 protein: CAISDVDIVRVITDTQYF
V gene: TRBV27; CDR3 protein: CASSTRPTGFRRGANVLTF
V gene: TRBV5-1; CDR3 protein: CASTAGGVETQYF
V gene: TRBV9; CDR3 protein: CASNPSLSGANTGELFF
V gene: TRBV21-1; CDR3 protein: CASTVFLCQHF
V gene: TRBV28; CDR3 protein: CASRSGTSSYEQYF
V gene: TRBV11-2; CDR3 protein: CASSFSGRLGELFF
V gene: TRBV6-5; CDR3 protein: CASSYSRLAYNEQFF
V gene: TRBV5-1; CDR3 protein: CASSLARGAQYEQYF
V gene: TRBV28; CDR3 protein: CASSSPGQAYEQYF
V gene: TRBV5-1; CDR3 protein: CASSRTPLSTGELFF
V gene: TRBV6-1; CDR3 protein: CASRRDGSSYEQYF
V gene: TRBV10-3; CDR3 protein: CAISESAIRSNEQFF
V gene: TRBV5-5; CDR3 protein: CASSLASRDGYGYTF
V gene: TRBV5-1; CDR3 protein: CASSPGGQRSGANVLTF
V gene: TRBV9; CDR3 protein: CASSVGGSGANVLTF
V gene: TRBV10-1; CDR3 protein: CASSVLSGTSTTDTQYF
V gene: TRBV18; CDR3 protein: CASSLAGDTEAFF
V gene: TRBV7-2; CDR3 protein: CASSRQRTSYTF
V gene: TRBV28; CDR3 protein: CASSLPGGNLLGYTF
V gene: TRBV4-2; CDR3 protein: CASSQGLAGGSYEQYF
V gene: TRBV2; CDR3 protein: CASGAEMNTEAFF
V gene: TRBV7-2; CDR3 protein: CASSLVRLASYEQYF
V gene: TRBV27; CDR3 protein: CASKISAGGTGANVLTF
V gene: TRBV5-1; CDR3 protein: CASSSGAGGRMVDTQYF
V gene: TRBV7-6; CDR3 protein: CASTFSRGRETQYF
V gene: TRBV9; CDR3 protein: CASSATLQGNYGYTF
V gene: TRBV5-1; CDR3 protein: CASSASGTLYEQYF
V gene: TRBV5-1; CDR3 protein: CASSWGDGKLFF
V gene: TRBV9; CDR3 protein: CASSVNGEQFF
V gene: TRBV28; CDR3 protein: CASSFGGANYGYTF
V gene: TRBV15; CDR3 protein: CAIGLLNTEAFF
V gene: TRBV2; CDR3 protein: CASTERRSSYEQYF
V gene: TRBV7-3; CDR3 protein: CASSRTGLSGANVLTF
V gene: TRBV6-6; CDR3 protein: CASSYQAGGPNEQYF